This TCR beta chain was documented in a study of shared T cell receptors in the human thymus. V was trimmed by 5 bases and J by 8 bases, leaving 23 bases between them. CDR1 SNHLY and CDR2 FYNNEI come from the germline V gene. The CDR3 sequence is 16 residues long. Clones were read by immunoSEQ multiplex PCR, and TCRdb kept only the in-frame ones, dropping some. The sample has 72,000 or so clones; 90% to 95% are singletons. The chain couples TRBV2 to TRBJ2-3, with D maybe TRBD2 (6 bases). The sample consisted of thymocytes. The TCR was taken from a human donor. This chain's CDR3 is CASSSIPGLPIGTQYF. CDR3 nucleotide sequence: TGTGCCAGCAGTTCGATTCCGGGACTTCCTATCGGTACGCAGTATTTT. The full variable domain, in which reference TRBV2 and TRBJ2-3 provide the parts outside the CDR3, is EPEVTQTPSHQVTQMGQEVILRCVPISNHLYFYWYRQILGQKVEFLVSFYNNEISEKSEIFDDQFSVERPDGSNFTLKIRSTKLEDSAMYFCASSSIPGLPIGTQYFGPGTRLTVL.